The rows below give T cell receptor beta chains drawn from one sample of a study of beta chain features in type 1 diabetes. Assay used: immunoSEQ multiplex PCR; TCRdb lists only in-frame clones, some missing. Of under 950,000 clones listed, about a sixth are singletons. Sequencing was done on a sample of naive CD4+ T cells from blood. These TCRs come from a woman under 30 in good health. Both conserved end residues are part of each CDR3. D genes are given only for firm matches. The size field is filled for only some rows; it gives once, few, many or a size class.

v_gene,j_gene,abundance,len,d_gene,CDR3aa,CDR3nt
TRBV19,TRBJ2-5,-,13,TRBD2,CASRPTSRETQYF,TGTGCCAGTAGGCCGACTAGCCGAGAGACCCAGTACTTC
TRBV19,TRBJ1-5,-,16,-,CASSMVPGMGNQPQHF,TGTGCCAGTAGTATGGTTCCGGGGATGGGCAATCAGCCCCAGCATTTT
TRBV6-6,TRBJ2-5,-,16,-,CASSFPSAGKRETQYF,TGTGCCAGCAGTTTTCCCTCGGCGGGGAAGCGAGAGACCCAGTACTTC
TRBV7-9,TRBJ1-2,-,13,-,CASSRGSWYGYTF,TGTGCCAGCAGCCGAGGGAGCTGGTATGGCTACACCTTC
TRBV15,TRBJ1-1,-,15,-,CATRSARTTNTEAFF,TGTGCCACCCGGAGCGCCAGGACAACGAACACTGAAGCTTTCTTT
TRBV13,TRBJ2-2,-,13,-,CASSLVHTGELFF,TGTGCCAGCAGCTTAGTACACACCGGGGAGCTGTTTTTT
TRBV5-4,TRBJ2-3,-,15,-,CASSLDSRSTDTQYF,TGTGCCAGCAGCTTGGACAGTAGAAGCACAGATACGCAGTATTTT
TRBV6-5,TRBJ2-4,-,14,TRBD1,CASSYDPWTGRPYF,TGTGCCAGCAGTTACGACCCCTGGACAGGCAGGCCGTACTTC
TRBV28,TRBJ2-1,-,16,TRBD2,CASRELAGGSYNEQFF,TGTGCCAGCAGAGAACTAGCGGGAGGGTCCTACAATGAGCAGTTCTTC
TRBV6-5,TRBJ2-3,few,14,-,CASSYAIGTDTQYF,TGTGCCAGCAGTTACGCGATAGGTACAGATACGCAGTATTTT
TRBV5-1,TRBJ2-2,-,14,-,CASSLAGHTGELFF,TGCGCCAGCAGCTTGGCCGGGCATACCGGGGAGCTGTTTTTT
TRBV18,TRBJ2-7,few,15,TRBD1,CASSPFETGQNEQYF,TGTGCCAGCTCACCATTTGAAACGGGACAGAACGAGCAGTACTTC
TRBV6-1,TRBJ1-5,-,16,-,CASSEWPGWSNQPQHF,TGTGCCAGCAGTGAATGGCCGGGATGGAGCAATCAGCCCCAGCATTTT
TRBV18,TRBJ1-5,-,13,-,CASSPIEDQPQHF,TGTGCCAGCTCACCAATAGAGGATCAGCCCCAGCATTTT
TRBV18,TRBJ2-7,few,16,TRBD2,CASSPRVGLAGGEQYF,TGTGCCAGCTCACCACGAGTTGGACTAGCGGGAGGCGAGCAGTACTTC